The rows below give T cell receptor beta chains drawn from one sample of a study of T-cell memory formation after mild COVID-19. TCRdb itself ran the 5' RACE reads through MiXCR, one entry per CDR3 protein. Here the sample spans about 340,000 distinct CDR3 sequences, roughly 21% being singletons. Sequences were obtained from PBMCs or a T cell subset sorted from them (not recorded which). All receptors come from an adult woman who had mild COVID-19 (a few samples of this study predate the infection). Cell type and time point are not known. Both conserved end residues are part of each CDR3. The D gene is left open where the match is weak. Size is stated for part of the rows, as once, few or many counts, or as a class when the clone is expanded.

clone_size: few; d_call: NA; j_call: TRBJ1-2; v_call: TRBV5-1; cdr3_aa: CASSSPGEGANYGYTF; cdr3_nt: TGCGCCAGCAGCTCCCCTGGTGAGGGGGCTAACTATGGCTACACCTTC
clone_size: few; d_call: NA; j_call: TRBJ1-1; v_call: TRBV29-1; cdr3_aa: CSVENRANTEAFF; cdr3_nt: TGCAGCGTTGAGAACAGGGCGAACACTGAAGCTTTCTTT
clone_size: NA; d_call: NA; j_call: TRBJ2-3; v_call: TRBV5-1; cdr3_aa: CASSLGGLADTQYF; cdr3_nt: TGCGCCAGCAGCTTGGGAGGGTTGGCAGATACGCAGTATTTT
clone_size: NA; d_call: TRBD2; j_call: TRBJ2-1; v_call: TRBV6-5; cdr3_aa: CASSHPGLAGVQQFF; cdr3_nt: TGTGCCAGCAGTCACCCGGGACTAGCGGGAGTTCAGCAGTTCTTC
clone_size: NA; d_call: TRBD1; j_call: TRBJ1-5; v_call: TRBV6-2/TRBV6-3; cdr3_aa: CASRPGGAPSGNQPQHF; cdr3_nt: TGTGCCAGCAGACCAGGGGGCGCCCCTTCGGGCAATCAGCCCCAGCATTTT
clone_size: few; d_call: TRBD1; j_call: TRBJ1-5; v_call: TRBV20-1; cdr3_aa: CSAGGQGNNQPQHF; cdr3_nt: TGCAGTGCCGGGGGACAGGGGAACAATCAGCCCCAGCATTTT
clone_size: many; d_call: NA; j_call: TRBJ1-1; v_call: TRBV10-2; cdr3_aa: CASSGEEKGLPQAFF; cdr3_nt: TGCGCCAGCAGTGGAGAAGAGAAGGGTTTACCTCAAGCTTTCTTT
clone_size: NA; d_call: NA; j_call: TRBJ1-1; v_call: TRBV4-2; cdr3_aa: CASSPLGSTNTEAFF; cdr3_nt: TGTGCCAGCAGCCCTTTGGGGTCTACGAACACTGAAGCTTTCTTT
clone_size: few; d_call: NA; j_call: TRBJ1-2; v_call: TRBV20-1; cdr3_aa: CSARAPVGGGSWGYTF; cdr3_nt: TGCAGTGCTAGAGCACCCGTGGGGGGGGGTTCGTGGGGCTACACCTTC
clone_size: NA; d_call: TRBD2; j_call: TRBJ2-5; v_call: TRBV2; cdr3_aa: CASGRGGGASTLLYF; cdr3_nt: TGTGCCAGCGGACGGGGCGGGGGGGCCTCGACCCTTTTGTACTTC
clone_size: many; d_call: NA; j_call: TRBJ2-3; v_call: TRBV7-6; cdr3_aa: CASSTRADTQYF; cdr3_nt: TGTGCCAGCAGCACTAGAGCAGATACGCAGTATTTT
clone_size: few; d_call: NA; j_call: TRBJ2-1; v_call: TRBV30; cdr3_aa: CAWSVLDSSYNEQFF; cdr3_nt: TGTGCCTGGAGTGTACTAGACAGCTCGTACAATGAGCAGTTCTTC
clone_size: few; d_call: TRBD2; j_call: TRBJ2-3; v_call: TRBV4-1; cdr3_aa: CASSQHLAGGKDTQYF; cdr3_nt: TGCGCCAGCAGCCAACATCTAGCGGGGGGCAAAGATACGCAGTATTTT
clone_size: few; d_call: TRBD1; j_call: TRBJ2-1; v_call: TRBV24-1; cdr3_aa: CATSDPGQGVYNEQFF; cdr3_nt: TGTGCCACCAGTGATCCGGGACAGGGGGTCTACAATGAGCAGTTCTTC
clone_size: many; d_call: NA; j_call: TRBJ2-7; v_call: TRBV20-1; cdr3_aa: CSARVPSREGADEQYF; cdr3_nt: TGCAGTGCTAGAGTCCCGTCGAGGGAAGGGGCGGACGAGCAGTACTTC
clone_size: NA; d_call: NA; j_call: TRBJ2-1; v_call: TRBV7-6; cdr3_aa: CASTEQDGLVRVNEQFF; cdr3_nt: TGTGCCAGCACCGAGCAAGACGGGCTAGTCAGGGTTAATGAGCAGTTCTTC
clone_size: NA; d_call: TRBD1; j_call: TRBJ2-2; v_call: TRBV6-2/TRBV6-3; cdr3_aa: CASSGQGTNTGELFF; cdr3_nt: TGTGCCAGCAGCGGACAGGGTACGAACACCGGGGAGCTGTTTTTT
clone_size: NA; d_call: NA; j_call: TRBJ2-1; v_call: TRBV4-1; cdr3_aa: CASSQGSNAGEQFF; cdr3_nt: TGCGCCAGCAGCCAAGGATCTAATGCAGGGGAGCAGTTCTTC
clone_size: few; d_call: TRBD2; j_call: TRBJ2-1; v_call: TRBV2; cdr3_aa: CASSGTSGFGEQFF; cdr3_nt: TGTGCCAGCAGTGGTACTAGCGGGTTCGGTGAGCAGTTCTTC
clone_size: NA; d_call: TRBD2; j_call: TRBJ2-5; v_call: TRBV7-9; cdr3_aa: CASSQTSGGQETQYF; cdr3_nt: TGTGCCAGCAGCCAAACTAGCGGGGGTCAAGAGACCCAGTACTTC
clone_size: NA; d_call: NA; j_call: TRBJ1-1; v_call: TRBV3-1; cdr3_aa: CASSRSGPVGTEAFF; cdr3_nt: TGTGCCAGCAGCCGCTCCGGGCCCGTAGGCACTGAAGCTTTCTTT
clone_size: NA; d_call: NA; j_call: TRBJ1-6; v_call: TRBV7-8; cdr3_aa: CASREVYNSPLHF; cdr3_nt: TGTGCCAGCCGAGAGGTCTATAATTCACCCCTCCACTTT
clone_size: few; d_call: NA; j_call: TRBJ1-1; v_call: TRBV12-3/TRBV12-4; cdr3_aa: CASTKWVNTEAFF; cdr3_nt: TGTGCCAGCACTAAATGGGTGAACACTGAAGCTTTCTTT
clone_size: NA; d_call: NA; j_call: TRBJ2-4; v_call: TRBV12-3/TRBV12-4; cdr3_aa: CASSLGSWGRTKNIQYF; cdr3_nt: TGTGCCAGCAGTTTAGGGAGCTGGGGGAGAACCAAAAACATTCAGTACTTC
clone_size: few; d_call: TRBD1; j_call: TRBJ2-2; v_call: TRBV4-2; cdr3_aa: CASSLGQGADTGELFF; cdr3_nt: TGTGCCAGCAGCCTGGGACAGGGGGCGGACACCGGGGAGCTGTTTTTT
clone_size: NA; d_call: NA; j_call: TRBJ2-5; v_call: TRBV20-1; cdr3_aa: CSARDGAVGQTQYF; cdr3_nt: TGCAGTGCCAGGGACGGCGCCGTTGGTCAGACCCAGTACTTC
clone_size: NA; d_call: TRBD1; j_call: TRBJ2-6; v_call: TRBV7-6; cdr3_aa: CASSLVDRGTSGANVLTF; cdr3_nt: TGTGCCAGCAGCTTAGTGGACAGGGGAACATCCGGGGCCAACGTCCTGACTTTC
clone_size: NA; d_call: NA; j_call: TRBJ1-1; v_call: TRBV24-1; cdr3_aa: CATSDPGKGEAFF; cdr3_nt: TGTGCCACCAGTGATCCCGGGAAGGGTGAAGCTTTCTTT
clone_size: NA; d_call: TRBD2; j_call: TRBJ2-7; v_call: TRBV29-1; cdr3_aa: CSVGGLAGLSYEQYF; cdr3_nt: TGCAGCGTTGGGGGACTAGCGGGGCTCTCCTACGAGCAGTACTTC
clone_size: few; d_call: TRBD1; j_call: TRBJ1-6; v_call: TRBV12-3/TRBV12-4; cdr3_aa: CASRHRDSNSPLHF; cdr3_nt: TGTGCCAGCAGACACCGGGACAGTAATTCACCCCTCCACTTT
clone_size: NA; d_call: TRBD2; j_call: TRBJ2-3; v_call: TRBV6-5; cdr3_aa: CATKTRGGTDTQYF; cdr3_nt: TGTGCCACCAAAACGCGGGGGGGGACAGATACGCAGTATTTT
clone_size: NA; d_call: TRBD1; j_call: TRBJ2-5; v_call: TRBV9; cdr3_aa: CASSVGQGAETQYF; cdr3_nt: TGTGCCAGCAGCGTCGGACAGGGCGCAGAGACCCAGTACTTC
clone_size: NA; d_call: NA; j_call: TRBJ1-1; v_call: TRBV10-3; cdr3_aa: CAISGRENTEAFF; cdr3_nt: TGTGCCATCAGTGGGAGGGAGAACACTGAAGCTTTCTTT
clone_size: NA; d_call: TRBD1; j_call: TRBJ2-3; v_call: TRBV2; cdr3_aa: CASRDEDRGFYTQYF; cdr3_nt: TGTGCCAGCAGAGATGAGGACAGGGGATTTTATACGCAGTATTTT
clone_size: many; d_call: NA; j_call: TRBJ2-2; v_call: TRBV18; cdr3_aa: CASSPGANTGELFF; cdr3_nt: TGTGCCAGCTCACCAGGGGCGAACACCGGGGAGCTGTTTTTT
clone_size: few; d_call: NA; j_call: TRBJ2-7; v_call: TRBV5-1; cdr3_aa: CASSSAGTSYEQYF; cdr3_nt: TGCGCCAGCAGCTCCGCGGGGACATCCTACGAGCAGTACTTC
clone_size: NA; d_call: TRBD1; j_call: TRBJ1-1; v_call: TRBV6-5; cdr3_aa: CASSPIGQGEAFF; cdr3_nt: TGTGCCAGCAGTCCAATTGGACAGGGTGAAGCTTTCTTT
clone_size: few; d_call: NA; j_call: TRBJ2-7; v_call: TRBV11-1; cdr3_aa: CASSLAGLSGYEQYF; cdr3_nt: TGTGCCAGCAGCTTAGCGGGCCTAAGCGGGTACGAGCAGTACTTC
clone_size: few; d_call: NA; j_call: TRBJ2-5; v_call: TRBV11-1; cdr3_aa: CASSSDRVLLPQGETQYF; cdr3_nt: TGTGCCAGCAGCTCCGACCGGGTACTACTTCCCCAGGGGGAGACCCAGTACTTC
clone_size: NA; d_call: NA; j_call: TRBJ2-2; v_call: TRBV7-8; cdr3_aa: CASGGAAQGTGELFF; cdr3_nt: TGTGCCAGCGGCGGGGCGGCTCAGGGCACCGGGGAGCTGTTTTTT
clone_size: NA; d_call: NA; j_call: TRBJ1-5; v_call: TRBV5-6; cdr3_aa: CASSLGGAGQPQHF; cdr3_nt: TGTGCCAGCAGCTTGGGGGGCGCGGGACAGCCCCAGCATTTT
clone_size: few; d_call: TRBD2; j_call: TRBJ2-5; v_call: TRBV5-1; cdr3_aa: CASSSGGAGVQETQYF; cdr3_nt: TGCGCCAGCAGCTCGGGGGGAGCGGGGGTCCAAGAGACCCAGTACTTC
clone_size: NA; d_call: TRBD1; j_call: TRBJ2-5; v_call: TRBV7-9; cdr3_aa: CASSLLQGVQETQYF; cdr3_nt: TGTGCCAGCAGCCTCCTCCAGGGGGTTCAAGAGACCCAGTACTTC
clone_size: few; d_call: TRBD1; j_call: TRBJ2-3; v_call: TRBV12-3/TRBV12-4; cdr3_aa: CASILIDDRGVDTQYF; cdr3_nt: TGTGCCAGCATCCTGATTGACGACAGGGGAGTAGATACGCAGTATTTT
clone_size: NA; d_call: NA; j_call: TRBJ2-3; v_call: TRBV10-3; cdr3_aa: CAISGLPDTQYF; cdr3_nt: TGTGCCATCAGTGGCTTGCCGGATACGCAGTATTTT
clone_size: NA; d_call: NA; j_call: TRBJ1-6; v_call: TRBV10-3; cdr3_aa: CAITPDQGRSPLHF; cdr3_nt: TGTGCCATCACCCCTGACCAAGGTCGCTCACCCCTCCACTTT
clone_size: NA; d_call: TRBD2; j_call: TRBJ2-5; v_call: TRBV5-4; cdr3_aa: CASSLETLAGGQETQYF; cdr3_nt: TGTGCCAGCAGCTTGGAAACGCTAGCGGGGGGACAAGAGACCCAGTACTTC
clone_size: few; d_call: NA; j_call: TRBJ2-3; v_call: TRBV4-3; cdr3_aa: CASSQSSATSTDTQYF; cdr3_nt: TGCGCCAGCAGCCAAAGTAGCGCCACTAGCACAGATACGCAGTATTTT